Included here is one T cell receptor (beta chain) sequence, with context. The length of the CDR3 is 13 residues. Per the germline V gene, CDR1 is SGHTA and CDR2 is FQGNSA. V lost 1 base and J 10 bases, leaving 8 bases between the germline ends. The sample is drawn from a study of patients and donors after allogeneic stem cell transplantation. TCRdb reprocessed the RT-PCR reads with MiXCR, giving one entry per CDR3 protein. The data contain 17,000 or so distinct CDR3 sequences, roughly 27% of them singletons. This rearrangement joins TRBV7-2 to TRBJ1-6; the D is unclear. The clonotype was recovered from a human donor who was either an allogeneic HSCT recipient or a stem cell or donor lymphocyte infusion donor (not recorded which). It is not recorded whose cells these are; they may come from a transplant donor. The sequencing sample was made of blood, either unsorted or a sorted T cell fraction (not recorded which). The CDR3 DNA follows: TGTGCCAGCAGCTTAGTTGAACCCTCACCCCTCCACTTT. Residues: CASSLVEPSPLHF.